These T cell receptor beta chains were read from a single sample in a study of shared clonotypes between healthy human individuals. Clones were read by immunoSEQ multiplex PCR, and TCRdb kept only the in-frame ones, dropping some. The sample contains millions of clones, roughly 91% of which appear only once. The sample consisted of naive CD8+ T cells from PBMCs. The receptors stem from a man aged 18-30 years in good health. Some clones in this sample may be carry-over from other donors' samples. The CDR3 runs from the conserved cysteine through the conserved F or W. Fields, in order: V gene, clone size, CDR3 length, J gene, D gene, CDR3 protein, CDR3 DNA. The D gene is left open where the match is weak. Size tells how often a clone was seen (once, few, many) or the class of an expanded clone, and some rows leave it out.

V gene: TRBV27; clone size: -; CDR3 length: 15; J gene: TRBJ2-6; D gene: -; CDR3 protein: CASSLDSSGANVLTF; CDR3 DNA: TGTGCCAGCAGTTTAGATAGCTCTGGGGCCAACGTCCTGACTTTC
V gene: TRBV19; clone size: -; CDR3 length: 13; J gene: TRBJ1-5; D gene: TRBD1; CDR3 protein: CASSMGRGQPQHF; CDR3 DNA: TGTGCCAGTAGTATGGGCAGGGGGCAGCCCCAGCATTTT
V gene: TRBV4-1; clone size: -; CDR3 length: 17; J gene: TRBJ2-3; D gene: TRBD2; CDR3 protein: CASSQVAILAGTNTQYF; CDR3 DNA: TGCGCCAGCAGCCAAGTTGCGATATTAGCGGGAACGAATACGCAGTATTTT
V gene: TRBV11-2; clone size: -; CDR3 length: 14; J gene: TRBJ2-7; D gene: TRBD2; CDR3 protein: CASSRRESSYEQYF; CDR3 DNA: TGTGCCAGCAGCAGGCGGGAGAGCTCCTACGAGCAGTACTTC
V gene: TRBV27; clone size: few; CDR3 length: 15; J gene: TRBJ1-5; D gene: TRBD1; CDR3 protein: CASSPDREVNQPQHF; CDR3 DNA: TGTGCCAGCAGTCCAGACAGGGAGGTCAATCAGCCCCAGCATTTT
V gene: TRBV4-1; clone size: -; CDR3 length: 12; J gene: TRBJ1-3; D gene: -; CDR3 protein: CASTSDGNTIYF; CDR3 DNA: TGCGCCAGCACCTCGGACGGAAACACCATATATTTT
V gene: TRBV5-1; clone size: -; CDR3 length: 16; J gene: TRBJ2-3; D gene: TRBD1; CDR3 protein: CASSLMGQGSTDTQYF; CDR3 DNA: TGCGCCAGCAGCTTGATGGGACAGGGTAGCACAGATACGCAGTATTTT
V gene: TRBV5-1; clone size: -; CDR3 length: 16; J gene: TRBJ2-1; D gene: TRBD1; CDR3 protein: CASSGGTGGAYNEQFF; CDR3 DNA: TGCGCCAGCAGCGGAGGGACAGGGGGCGCCTACAATGAGCAGTTCTTC
V gene: TRBV21-1; clone size: once; CDR3 length: 16; J gene: TRBJ2-7; D gene: -; CDR3 protein: CASSKPQGRCPYEQYF; CDR3 DNA: TGTGCCAGCAGCAAACCCCAGGGGCGGTGCCCCTACGAGCAGTACTTC
V gene: TRBV27; clone size: -; CDR3 length: 14; J gene: TRBJ1-2; D gene: TRBD1; CDR3 protein: CASSLGGGADGYTF; CDR3 DNA: TGTGCCAGCAGTTTGGGAGGGGGCGCGGATGGCTACACCTTC
V gene: TRBV11-2; clone size: -; CDR3 length: 15; J gene: TRBJ2-7; D gene: -; CDR3 protein: CASGHLRRGYYEQYF; CDR3 DNA: TGTGCCAGCGGACACCTGCGTCGGGGTTACTACGAGCAGTACTTC
V gene: TRBV28; clone size: -; CDR3 length: 13; J gene: TRBJ2-3; D gene: TRBD1; CDR3 protein: CASSFQGVDTQYF; CDR3 DNA: TGTGCCAGCAGTTTTCAGGGGGTAGATACGCAGTATTTT
V gene: TRBV29-1; clone size: -; CDR3 length: 14; J gene: TRBJ2-1; D gene: TRBD2; CDR3 protein: CSVGSGSSYNEQFF; CDR3 DNA: TGCAGCGTAGGTAGCGGGTCCTCCTACAATGAGCAGTTCTTC
V gene: TRBV28; clone size: -; CDR3 length: 16; J gene: TRBJ2-3; D gene: -; CDR3 protein: CASSLWRDRFTDTQYF; CDR3 DNA: TGTGCCAGCAGTTTATGGCGGGACAGATTCACAGATACGCAGTATTTT
V gene: TRBV9; clone size: -; CDR3 length: 15; J gene: TRBJ2-7; D gene: TRBD2; CDR3 protein: CASSVEGGGSYEQYF; CDR3 DNA: TGTGCCAGCAGCGTAGAGGGCGGGGGCTCCTACGAGCAGTACTTC
V gene: TRBV29-1; clone size: -; CDR3 length: 13; J gene: TRBJ2-7; D gene: TRBD2; CDR3 protein: CSTRTSGSYEQYF; CDR3 DNA: TGCAGCACCAGGACTAGCGGGAGCTACGAGCAGTACTTC
V gene: TRBV7-7; clone size: -; CDR3 length: 13; J gene: TRBJ2-3; D gene: -; CDR3 protein: CASSDDSTDTQYF; CDR3 DNA: TGTGCCAGCAGCGACGACAGCACAGATACGCAGTATTTT
V gene: TRBV5-4; clone size: -; CDR3 length: 14; J gene: TRBJ1-1; D gene: -; CDR3 protein: CASRADSTNTEAFF; CDR3 DNA: TGTGCCAGCAGGGCGGACAGTACCAACACTGAAGCTTTCTTT
V gene: TRBV6-4; clone size: -; CDR3 length: 14; J gene: TRBJ1-2; D gene: -; CDR3 protein: CASSDGPSGAGYTF; CDR3 DNA: TGTGCCAGCAGTGACGGCCCCTCAGGGGCTGGCTACACCTTC
V gene: TRBV13; clone size: -; CDR3 length: 14; J gene: TRBJ2-2; D gene: -; CDR3 protein: CASSLTLNTGELFF; CDR3 DNA: TGTGCCAGCAGCTTAACATTGAACACCGGGGAGCTGTTTTTT
V gene: TRBV28; clone size: -; CDR3 length: 15; J gene: TRBJ2-7; D gene: -; CDR3 protein: CATAFGVGSSYEQYF; CDR3 DNA: TGTGCCACCGCTTTTGGTGTCGGTAGCTCCTACGAGCAGTACTTC
V gene: TRBV11-2; clone size: -; CDR3 length: 11; J gene: TRBJ2-4; D gene: -; CDR3 protein: CASSSGPAIYF; CDR3 DNA: TGTGCCAGCAGCTCGGGACCCGCAATATACTTC
V gene: TRBV19; clone size: -; CDR3 length: 12; J gene: TRBJ2-7; D gene: -; CDR3 protein: CASRGDSYEQYF; CDR3 DNA: TGTGCCAGTAGAGGAGACTCCTACGAGCAGTACTTC
V gene: TRBV7-6; clone size: -; CDR3 length: 17; J gene: TRBJ2-7; D gene: TRBD2; CDR3 protein: CASSLGVAGDPTYEQYF; CDR3 DNA: TGTGCCAGCAGCTTAGGGGTTGCGGGAGATCCCACCTACGAGCAGTACTTC
V gene: TRBV19; clone size: -; CDR3 length: 17; J gene: TRBJ1-5; D gene: -; CDR3 protein: CASSILFLADSNQPQHF; CDR3 DNA: TGTGCCAGTAGTATTTTATTTCTCGCGGATAGCAATCAGCCCCAGCATTTT
V gene: TRBV27; clone size: -; CDR3 length: 17; J gene: TRBJ2-3; D gene: TRBD1; CDR3 protein: CASSLLRVTGGTDTQYF; CDR3 DNA: TGTGCCAGCAGTTTATTGCGGGTGACAGGGGGCACAGATACGCAGTATTTT
V gene: TRBV19; clone size: -; CDR3 length: 15; J gene: TRBJ2-5; D gene: -; CDR3 protein: CASSTGTGPQETQYF; CDR3 DNA: TGTGCCAGTAGTACCGGGACGGGCCCCCAAGAGACCCAGTACTTC
V gene: TRBV7-6; clone size: -; CDR3 length: 16; J gene: TRBJ2-7; D gene: TRBD2; CDR3 protein: CASSLVASGRAGEQYF; CDR3 DNA: TGTGCCAGCAGCTTAGTGGCTAGCGGGAGGGCCGGCGAGCAGTACTTC
V gene: TRBV4-3; clone size: -; CDR3 length: 17; J gene: TRBJ2-1; D gene: TRBD1; CDR3 protein: CASSQDLSVTGSNEQFF; CDR3 DNA: TGCGCCAGCAGCCAAGATCTTTCGGTGACAGGGAGCAATGAGCAGTTCTTC
V gene: TRBV2; clone size: once; CDR3 length: 16; J gene: TRBJ1-1; D gene: TRBD1; CDR3 protein: CASSYGTGGFGTEAFF; CDR3 DNA: TGTGCCAGCAGTTACGGGACAGGGGGTTTTGGCACTGAAGCTTTCTTT
V gene: TRBV28; clone size: -; CDR3 length: 16; J gene: TRBJ2-7; D gene: TRBD1; CDR3 protein: CASSLARTGNSYEQYF; CDR3 DNA: TGTGCCAGCAGTTTAGCCCGGACAGGTAACTCCTACGAGCAGTACTTC
V gene: TRBV6-5; clone size: -; CDR3 length: 14; J gene: TRBJ2-1; D gene: TRBD2; CDR3 protein: CASSYGGTSATQFF; CDR3 DNA: TGTGCCAGCAGTTACGGCGGGACTAGCGCGACTCAGTTCTTC
V gene: TRBV19; clone size: -; CDR3 length: 14; J gene: TRBJ2-2; D gene: -; CDR3 protein: CASSIRSIAGELFF; CDR3 DNA: TGTGCCAGTAGTATAAGGAGTATAGCCGGGGAGCTGTTTTTT
V gene: TRBV10-2; clone size: once; CDR3 length: 15; J gene: TRBJ1-1; D gene: -; CDR3 protein: CASRPRAYGDTEAFF; CDR3 DNA: TGCGCCAGCAGGCCCCGGGCATATGGGGACACTGAAGCTTTCTTT
V gene: TRBV5-1; clone size: -; CDR3 length: 15; J gene: TRBJ2-7; D gene: -; CDR3 protein: CASSFPFDSPYEQYF; CDR3 DNA: TGCGCCAGCAGCTTCCCATTCGACAGTCCCTACGAGCAGTACTTC
V gene: TRBV9; clone size: -; CDR3 length: 14; J gene: TRBJ1-5; D gene: -; CDR3 protein: CASSAGASNQPQHF; CDR3 DNA: TGTGCCAGCAGCGCAGGGGCTAGCAATCAGCCCCAGCATTTT
V gene: TRBV27; clone size: -; CDR3 length: 12; J gene: TRBJ1-6; D gene: -; CDR3 protein: CASSSYNSPLHF; CDR3 DNA: TGTGCCAGCAGTTCCTATAATTCACCCCTCCACTTT
V gene: TRBV27; clone size: -; CDR3 length: 15; J gene: TRBJ1-5; D gene: TRBD1; CDR3 protein: CASSSGQGWNQPQHF; CDR3 DNA: TGTGCCAGCAGTTCGGGACAGGGTTGGAATCAGCCCCAGCATTTT
V gene: TRBV14; clone size: once; CDR3 length: 14; J gene: TRBJ1-4; D gene: TRBD1; CDR3 protein: CASRQTGGYEKLFF; CDR3 DNA: TGTGCCAGCAGGCAGACAGGGGGCTATGAAAAACTGTTTTTT
V gene: TRBV7-3; clone size: -; CDR3 length: 15; J gene: TRBJ2-3; D gene: TRBD2; CDR3 protein: CASSLNSGRGDTQYF; CDR3 DNA: TGTGCCAGCAGCTTAAATAGCGGGAGGGGAGATACGCAGTATTTT
V gene: TRBV7-9; clone size: -; CDR3 length: 13; J gene: TRBJ2-5; D gene: -; CDR3 protein: CASSLNLRETQYF; CDR3 DNA: TGTGCCAGCAGCTTAAACTTGCGAGAGACCCAGTACTTC
V gene: TRBV9; clone size: few; CDR3 length: 17; J gene: TRBJ2-2; D gene: -; CDR3 protein: CASSVAGDSTNTGELFF; CDR3 DNA: TGTGCCAGCAGCGTTGCCGGGGACTCGACGAACACCGGGGAGCTGTTTTTT
V gene: TRBV10-3; clone size: -; CDR3 length: 18; J gene: TRBJ2-2; D gene: -; CDR3 protein: CAISDRDPISAGTGELFF; CDR3 DNA: TGTGCCATCAGCGACAGAGATCCCATTTCTGCGGGCACCGGGGAGCTGTTTTTT
V gene: TRBV7-9; clone size: -; CDR3 length: 14; J gene: TRBJ2-5; D gene: -; CDR3 protein: CASRLGVRDPLEYF; CDR3 DNA: TGTGCCAGCAGGTTAGGGGTCCGGGACCCTCTTGAGTACTTC
V gene: TRBV27; clone size: -; CDR3 length: 17; J gene: TRBJ2-7; D gene: TRBD2; CDR3 protein: CASSRPLRLAGTYEQYF; CDR3 DNA: TGTGCCAGCAGCCGACCACTCAGACTAGCGGGAACCTACGAGCAGTACTTC
V gene: TRBV21-1; clone size: -; CDR3 length: 17; J gene: TRBJ1-1; D gene: -; CDR3 protein: CASSNYFNRGRKIRGFF; CDR3 DNA: TGTGCCAGCAGCAACTACTTTAACAGGGGAAGGAAAATAAGGGGTTTCTTT
V gene: TRBV9; clone size: -; CDR3 length: 16; J gene: TRBJ2-7; D gene: TRBD2; CDR3 protein: CASSVGSTSGTYEQYF; CDR3 DNA: TGTGCCAGCAGCGTAGGGAGCACTAGCGGGACCTACGAGCAGTACTTC
V gene: TRBV7-9; clone size: -; CDR3 length: 13; J gene: TRBJ2-5; D gene: -; CDR3 protein: CASGPGRGETQYF; CDR3 DNA: TGTGCCAGCGGCCCGGGGCGAGGAGAGACCCAGTACTTC
V gene: TRBV6-6; clone size: once; CDR3 length: 16; J gene: TRBJ2-2; D gene: TRBD1; CDR3 protein: CASEGQGQGKTGELFF; CDR3 DNA: TGTGCCAGTGAAGGGCAGGGACAGGGGAAGACCGGGGAGCTGTTTTTT
V gene: TRBV27; clone size: -; CDR3 length: 15; J gene: TRBJ2-7; D gene: TRBD2; CDR3 protein: CASSSRAGGLYEQYF; CDR3 DNA: TGTGCCAGCAGTTCGAGAGCGGGAGGCTTGTACGAGCAGTACTTC
V gene: TRBV29-1; clone size: -; CDR3 length: 13; J gene: TRBJ1-2; D gene: -; CDR3 protein: CSVEDDTGYGYTF; CDR3 DNA: TGCAGCGTTGAAGATGATACGGGCTATGGCTACACCTTC
V gene: TRBV5-6; clone size: -; CDR3 length: 14; J gene: TRBJ2-5; D gene: -; CDR3 protein: CASSGGPAQETQYF; CDR3 DNA: TGTGCCAGCAGCGGGGGGCCGGCACAAGAGACCCAGTACTTC
V gene: TRBV28; clone size: -; CDR3 length: 16; J gene: TRBJ1-4; D gene: -; CDR3 protein: CASSLSSGAPNEKLFF; CDR3 DNA: TGTGCCAGCAGTTTATCATCAGGGGCGCCTAATGAAAAACTGTTTTTT
V gene: TRBV9; clone size: -; CDR3 length: 17; J gene: TRBJ2-7; D gene: TRBD1; CDR3 protein: CASSAAPGTAASYEQYF; CDR3 DNA: TGTGCCAGCAGCGCCGCCCCCGGGACAGCCGCCTCCTACGAGCAGTACTTC
V gene: TRBV7-2; clone size: -; CDR3 length: 14; J gene: TRBJ2-4; D gene: -; CDR3 protein: CASSLAWERAIQYF; CDR3 DNA: TGTGCCAGCAGCTTAGCGTGGGAGAGGGCCATTCAGTACTTC
V gene: TRBV5-1; clone size: -; CDR3 length: 18; J gene: TRBJ2-1; D gene: -; CDR3 protein: CASRASPQGSSSYNEQFF; CDR3 DNA: TGCGCCAGCCGTGCCTCACCCCAGGGATCCAGCTCCTACAATGAGCAGTTCTTC
V gene: TRBV7-8; clone size: -; CDR3 length: 14; J gene: TRBJ2-1; D gene: -; CDR3 protein: CASSLGPGYNEQFF; CDR3 DNA: TGTGCCAGCAGCTTAGGGCCAGGGTACAATGAGCAGTTCTTC